Presented here are 29 T cell receptor beta chains from one specimen sequenced in a study of radiotherapy plus CTLA-4 blockade in lung cancer. The method was immunoSEQ multiplex PCR; TCRdb's version includes in-frame clones alone and lacks a portion of them. Found here are tens of thousands of clones, about four fifths of them singletons; the top ten hold roughly 8.5%. The specimen comprised peripheral blood, sampled from a patient treated with radiotherapy plus ipilimumab. All receptors derive from a human donor with non-small cell lung cancer who had a complete response to radiotherapy plus ipilimumab.

The V gene is TRBV29-1, the J gene TRBJ1-2; maybe TRBD1 (6 bases). Trimming removed 6 bases from V and 8 bases from J, with 16 bases in between. The CDR3 is 12 residues long. Germline values: CDR1 SQVTM, CDR2 ANQGSEA. The CDR3 spells CSVLGPGGGYTF. The CDR3 DNA reads as TGCAGCGTCCTAGGGCCGGGGGGCGGCTACACCTTC.

V gene TRBV18 combines with J gene TRBJ1-1; 11 bases line up with TRBD1. V lost 4 bases to trimming and J lost 4 bases; unmatched junction nucleotides: 5. This CDR3 comprises 15 residues. Looked up from germline, CDR1 is KGHSH and CDR2 is LQKENI. CDR3 sequence reads: CASSQGTGGGTEAFF. CDR3 DNA sequence: TGTGCCAGCTCACAAGGGACAGGGGGTGGCACTGAAGCTTTCTTT.

A remark on this clone: Germline and junction disagree at one end, which may indicate a read error. The chain couples TRBV9 to TRBJ2-3, with D perhaps matching TRBD2 (6 bases). In germline, CDR1 is SGDLS, CDR2 YYNGEE. This CDR3 comprises 14 residues. The CDR3 region has the DNA TGTGTCAGCAGCGTAGCTGGGACTACAGATACGCAGTATTTT. This codes for CVSSVAGTTDTQYF.

The chain is built from TRBV4-3 and TRBJ1-1; a weak D match, TRBD1 (6 bases). The CDR3 spans 15 residues. Germline CDR1 LGHNA, CDR2 YSLEER. The V end lost 1 base, the J end lost 7 bases, and 16 bases lay between the germline ends. As DNA, the CDR3 is TGCGCCAGCAGCCAAGTTGGCGGCCAGGGGTTTGAAGCTTTCTTT. As protein: CASSQVGGQGFEAFF.

The chain uses TRBV19 and TRBJ2-7; no reliable D call. This CDR3 is 13 amino acids long. Trimming pared 3 bases from V and 6 bases from J, leaving 12 bases between. Per germline, CDR1 LNHDA and CDR2 SQIVND (reference sequence). The CDR3 DNA follows: TGTGCCAGTAGTATTAACCCTAGTGGCGAGCAGTACTTC. Translated, it gives CASSINPSGEQYF. Full variable domain (missing parts from reference TRBV19 and TRBJ2-7): DGGITQSPKYLFRKEGQNVTLSCEQNLNHDAMYWYRQDPGQGLRLIYYSQIVNDFQKGDIAEGYSVSREKKESFPLTVTSAQKNPTAFYLCASSINPSGEQYFGPGTRLTVT.

V is TRBV5-1 and J is TRBJ1-1, with 11 bases that match TRBD1. This CDR3 spans 16 amino acids. Germline trimming cut 3 bases from V and 4 bases from J; bases unmatched to any gene: 8. In germline, CDR1 is SGHRS, CDR2 YFSETQ. This CDR3 is CASSSWTGGLTTEAFF. The CDR3 DNA reads TGCGCCAGCAGCTCGTGGACAGGGGGCCTAACCACTGAAGCTTTCTTT.

The V call is TRBV5-4, the J call TRBJ1-6; 9 bases fit TRBD1. After removal of 5 bases from V and 6 bases from J, the junction contained 6 bases not matched to a gene. Germline lookup yields CDR1 SGHNT and CDR2 YYREEE (reference sequence). The CDR3 consists of 15 residues. The CDR3 DNA follows: TGTGCCAGCAGACCCTCGGGACAGGGTAATTCACCCCTCCACTTT. This gives the protein CASRPSGQGNSPLHF.

The CDR3 loop reads CASSISPFSNEQFF. The DNA for the CDR3 is TGTGCCAGTAGTATTAGCCCTTTTAGCAATGAGCAGTTCTTC. The V and J genes are TRBV19 and TRBJ2-1; D ambiguous. This CDR3 contains 14 residues. The V and J ends lost 3 bases and 6 bases respectively, with 12 bases between them. Germline V gene sequence: CDR1 LNHDA, CDR2 SQIVND (reference sequence).

The CDR3 loop is CASSPAGPLAYGYTF. The CDR3 nucleotides are TGTGCCAGCAGCCCGGCGGGTCCCCTGGCCTATGGCTACACCTTC. The V gene is TRBV5-7, the J gene TRBJ1-2, with unresolved D. TRBV5-7 is known as an ORF, though its function is uncertain. V lost 4 bases and J lost 4, with 17 bases in between. The CDR3 length is 15 residues.

The chain joins TRBV30 to TRBJ2-6; 9 positions agree with TRBD1. The CDR3 length is 19 residues. CDR1 is GTSNPN and CDR2 is SVGIG in the germline V gene (reference sequence). Losses at the gene ends were 0 bases for V and 0 bases for J; bases not matched to a gene: 9. The CDR3: CAWSVRRTGVLSGANVLTF. The CDR3 DNA reads TGTGCCTGGAGTGTACGGAGGACAGGGGTCCTCTCTGGGGCCAACGTCCTGACTTTC.

The chain recombines TRBV7-6 with TRBJ2-2; D gene ambiguous. This CDR3 has 13 amino acids. The V gene lost 1 base and the J gene lost 7 bases, with 7 bases spanning the gap. Germline CDR1 reads SGHVS; CDR2 reads FNYEAQ. The CDR3 sequence: CASSLGASGELFF. CDR3 nucleotide sequence: TGTGCCAGCAGCTTAGGGGCGAGCGGGGAGCTGTTTTTT. The whole variable domain, remainder taken from reference TRBV7-6 and TRBJ2-2, is GAGVSQSPRYKVTKRGQDVALRCDPISGHVSLYWYRQALGQGPEFLTYFNYEAQQDKSGLPNDRFSAERPEGSISTLTIQRTEQRDSAMYRCASSLGASGELFFGEGSRLTVL.

The chain uses TRBV21-1 and TRBJ1-6. TRBV21-1 is given as a pseudogene. The CDR3 length is 14 residues. DNA for the CDR3: TGTGCCAGCAGTAGAGGGAGGTCAGGATCACCCCTCCACTTT. This gives the protein CASSRGRSGSPLHF.

The rearrangement uses TRBV14 and TRBJ1-1; D remains unclear. Trimming shortened V by 9 bases and J by 3 bases, and 11 bases separated the two germline ends. CDR3 size: 12 residues. In germline, CDR1 is SGHDN, CDR2 FVKESK. The CDR3 here is CASSGEYTEAFF. CDR3 bases: TGTGCCAGTTCCGGGGAATACACTGAAGCTTTCTTT.

The CDR3 DNA reads TGTGCCAGTAGTATCGGTGGTACAGGGGGCACTGAAGCTTTCTTT. This gives the protein CASSIGGTGGTEAFF. V is TRBV19 and J is TRBJ1-1; 8 nucleotides match TRBD1. With 3 bases clipped from V and 4 bases from J, the junction kept 7 bases outside the gene matches. The germline CDR1 and CDR2 sequences are LNHDA and SQIVND (reference sequence). The CDR3 length is 15 residues.

The chain joins TRBV9 to TRBJ1-2; TRBD1 might be the D (5 bases). With 0 bases removed from V and 4 bases from J, the gap between germline ends came to 13 bases. CDR1 is SGDLS and CDR2 is YYNGEE in the germline V gene. The CDR3 covers 15 residues. The CDR3 DNA follows: TGTGCCAGCAGCGTAGGTGGGGGGGAAGCCTATGGCTACACCTTC. Translating it yields CASSVGGGEAYGYTF.

This sequence joins TRBV6-5 and TRBJ1-6; 7 positions match TRBD1. The CDR3 totals 15 residues. V was clipped by 7 bases and J by 7 bases; unmatched bases: 10. Germline CDR1 is MNHEY and CDR2 is SVGAGI. CDR3 region: CASKIGQVGNSPLHF. CDR3 coding DNA: TGTGCCAGCAAGATTGGACAGGTCGGGAATTCACCCCTCCACTTT.

The rearrangement uses TRBV15 and TRBJ2-5, with 7 bases that match TRBD1. Germline CDR1 and CDR2: LNHNV and YYDKDF (reference sequence). This CDR3 is built from 17 residues. The V gene end was trimmed by 2 bases and the J gene end by 1 base; junction bases not matched to a gene: 10. DNA of the CDR3: TGTGCCACCAGCAGAAATACTCCGGGACAGATCCAAGAGACCCAGTACTTC. The encoded protein is CATSRNTPGQIQETQYF. Full variable domain (remainder filled in from reference TRBV15 and TRBJ2-5): DAMVIQNPRYQVTQFGKPVTLSCSQTLNHNVMYWYQQKSSQAPKLLFHYYDKDFNNEADTPDNFQSRRPNTSFCFLDIRSPGLGDTAMYLCATSRNTPGQIQETQYFGPGTRLLVL.

This chain joins TRBV29-1 and TRBJ2-1, with no clear D. The germline V gene encodes CDR1 SQVTM and CDR2 ANQGSEA. The CDR3 totals 14 residues. Deletions cut 4 bases from V and 0 bases from J, with 10 bases between. The CDR3 loop reads CSVALRGSYNEQFF. The CDR3 bases are TGCAGCGTTGCACTTCGCGGCTCCTACAATGAGCAGTTCTTC.

This rearrangement joins TRBV20-1 to TRBJ1-3; D ambiguous. This CDR3 has 11 amino acids. CDR1 is DFQATT, CDR2 SNEGSKA, per germline (reference sequence). Trimming shortened V by 1 base and J by 7 bases, and 5 bases separated the two germline ends. CDR3 DNA sequence: TGCAGTGCTAGAGTGGAGAACACCATATATTTT. Residues: CSARVENTIYF.

This clone was detected only a few times. The chain has TRBV21-1 and TRBJ2-7; the table names TRBD2, a call not compared with the DNA. TRBV21-1 is a documented pseudogene. The CDR3 has 16 residues. CDR3 protein: CASSKSQAGHSYEQYV. The CDR3 DNA sequence: TGTGCCAGCAGCAAATCTCAAGCGGGCCATTCCTACGAGCAGTACGTC.

V gene TRBV9 combines with J gene TRBJ2-1; possible D gene TRBD2, 5 bases. This CDR3 comprises 15 residues. V lost 0 bases to trimming and J lost 0 bases, with 7 bases between them. Germline CDR1 SGDLS, CDR2 YYNGEE. CDR3 loop: CASSVGGLSYNEQFF. The CDR3 DNA is TGTGCCAGCAGCGTAGGCGGGCTCTCCTACAATGAGCAGTTCTTC. The full variable domain, in which reference TRBV9 and TRBJ2-1 provide the parts outside the CDR3, is DSGVTQTPKHLITATGQRVTLRCSPRSGDLSVYWYQQSLDQGLQFLIQYYNGEERAKGNILERFSAQQFPDLHSELNLSSLELGDSALYFCASSVGGLSYNEQFFGPGTRLTVL.

The CDR3 coding sequence is TGTGCCAGCTCACTCGGGACTAGCGGGGTTACAGATACGCAGTATTTT. It yields the protein CASSLGTSGVTDTQYF. The chain uses TRBV18 and TRBJ2-3; 13 bases fit TRBD2. Germline V CDR1 and CDR2: KGHSH, LQKENI. The CDR3 sequence is 16 residues long. V trimming: 4 bases; J trimming: 3 bases; junction bases outside the gene matches: 4.

V gene TRBV25-1 combines with J gene TRBJ1-2; TRBD1 matches at 7 bases. The ends lost 3 bases at V and 5 bases at J; junction bases unmatched: 3. The germline CDR1 and CDR2 sequences are MGHDK and SYGVNS. This CDR3 has 13 amino acids. The CDR3 here is CASSEAGQYGYTF. CDR3 DNA sequence: TGTGCCAGCAGTGAGGCGGGACAGTATGGCTACACCTTC.

This sequence joins TRBV5-4 and TRBJ2-1; 7 positions agree with TRBD1. The CDR3 totals 16 residues. J was trimmed by 3 bases and V by 4 bases; bases with no gene match: 10. Germline CDR1 is SGHNT and CDR2 is YYREEE (reference sequence). CDR3 sequence (DNA): TGTGCCAGCAGCGGGTGGTCGGCAGGGGGCTACAATGAGCAGTTCTTC. It yields the protein CASSGWSAGGYNEQFF.

This clone was seen only a few times. This chain links TRBV10-1 with TRBJ1-1; TRBD1 matches at 12 bases. The germline CDR1 and CDR2 sequences are WNHNN and SYGVQD (reference sequence). Germline trimming cut 5 bases from V and 4 bases from J; bases unmatched to any gene: 8. CDR3 length: 16 residues. The CDR3 DNA reads TGCGCCAGCAGTTACCTCCGGGACAGGGGGCTCACTGAAGCTTTCTTT. It yields the protein CASSYLRDRGLTEAFF.

This chain joins TRBV11-3 and TRBJ2-2, with D maybe TRBD2 (5 bases). V was shortened by 2 bases and J by 7 bases, with 8 bases between the two germline ends. Germline V CDR1 and CDR2: SGHNT, YENEEA. CDR3 length equals 13 residues. CDR3 region: CASSLIEGGELFF. In DNA, the CDR3 is TGTGCCAGCAGCTTAATTGAGGGCGGGGAGCTGTTTTTT.

In its sample, this clone was seen a few times. The J gene is TRBJ2-7, the V gene TRBV6-4; 7 bases map to TRBD1. The CDR3 extends over 13 amino acids. Unmatched junction bases numbered 3, after V lost 2 bases and J lost 5 bases. Germline lookup yields CDR1 MRHNA and CDR2 SNTAGT. The CDR3 protein is CASSDRQGDEQYF. The CDR3 DNA is TGTGCCAGCAGTGACCGACAGGGCGACGAGCAGTACTTC.

V and J are TRBV18 and TRBJ2-6; D not certain. CDR1 is KGHSH, CDR2 LQKENI, per germline. V lost 3 bases to trimming and J lost 0 bases, with 12 bases between them. CDR3 size: 17 residues. The CDR3 region is CASSPASVVSGANVLTF. Written as DNA, the CDR3 is TGTGCCAGCTCACCCGCGTCCGTTGTCTCTGGGGCCAACGTCCTGACTTTC.

The chain joins TRBV29-1 to TRBJ2-5, with D possibly being TRBD2 (6 bases). This CDR3 has 15 amino acids. CDR1 is SQVTM, CDR2 ANQGSEA, per germline. V lost 2 bases, J lost 0 bases, and 13 bases lay in between. CDR3 region: CSVEPPRGHQETQYF. As DNA, the CDR3 is TGCAGCGTTGAACCTCCGCGGGGCCACCAAGAGACCCAGTACTTC.